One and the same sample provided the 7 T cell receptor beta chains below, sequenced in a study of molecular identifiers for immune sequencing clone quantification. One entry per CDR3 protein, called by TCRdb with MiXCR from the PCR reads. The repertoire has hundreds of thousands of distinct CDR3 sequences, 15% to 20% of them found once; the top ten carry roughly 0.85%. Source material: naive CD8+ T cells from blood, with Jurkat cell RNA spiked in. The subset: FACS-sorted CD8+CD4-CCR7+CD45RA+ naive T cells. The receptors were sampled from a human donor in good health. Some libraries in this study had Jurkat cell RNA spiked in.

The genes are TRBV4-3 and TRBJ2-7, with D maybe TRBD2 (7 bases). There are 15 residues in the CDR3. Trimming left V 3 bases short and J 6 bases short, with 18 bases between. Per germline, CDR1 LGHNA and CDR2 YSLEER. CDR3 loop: CASSQGAGVNVEQYF. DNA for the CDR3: TGCGCCAGCAGCCAGGGGGCGGGGGTCAACGTCGAGCAGTACTTC.

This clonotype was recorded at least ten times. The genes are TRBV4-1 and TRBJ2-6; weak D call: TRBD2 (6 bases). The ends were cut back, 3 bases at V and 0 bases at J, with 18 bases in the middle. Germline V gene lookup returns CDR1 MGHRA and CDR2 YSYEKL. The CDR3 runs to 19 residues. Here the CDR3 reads CASSHFFRGVGSGANVLTF. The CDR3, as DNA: TGCGCCAGCAGCCACTTTTTTCGCGGGGTGGGCTCTGGGGCCAACGTCCTGACTTTC.

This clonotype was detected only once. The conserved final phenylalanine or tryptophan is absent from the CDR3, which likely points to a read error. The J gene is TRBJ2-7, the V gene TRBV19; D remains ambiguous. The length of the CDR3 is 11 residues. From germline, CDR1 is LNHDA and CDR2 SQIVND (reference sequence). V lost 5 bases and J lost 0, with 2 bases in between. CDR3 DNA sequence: TGTGCCAGTAGTGTCTCCTACGAGCAGTACCTC. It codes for CASSVSYEQYL.

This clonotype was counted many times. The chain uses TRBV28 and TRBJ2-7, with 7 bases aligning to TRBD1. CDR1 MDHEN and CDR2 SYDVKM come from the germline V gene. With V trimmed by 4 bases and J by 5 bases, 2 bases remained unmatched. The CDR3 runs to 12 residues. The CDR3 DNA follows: TGTGCCAGCAGTTACAGGGGCCACGAGCAGTACTTC. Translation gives CASSYRGHEQYF.

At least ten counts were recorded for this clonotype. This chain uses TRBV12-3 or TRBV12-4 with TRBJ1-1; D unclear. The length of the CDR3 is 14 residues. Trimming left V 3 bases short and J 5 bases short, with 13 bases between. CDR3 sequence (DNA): TGTGCCAGCAGTTTGGGAGCCGGAGGGACTGAAGCTTTCTTT. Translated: CASSLGAGGTEAFF.

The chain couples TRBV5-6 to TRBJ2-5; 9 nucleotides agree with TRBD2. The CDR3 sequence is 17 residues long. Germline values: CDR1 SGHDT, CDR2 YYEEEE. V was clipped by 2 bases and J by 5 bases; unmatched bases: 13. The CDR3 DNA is TGTGCCAGCAGCTTTGTCGGTGCGGGAGGGCCCTCGGAGACCCAGTACTTC. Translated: CASSFVGAGGPSETQYF.

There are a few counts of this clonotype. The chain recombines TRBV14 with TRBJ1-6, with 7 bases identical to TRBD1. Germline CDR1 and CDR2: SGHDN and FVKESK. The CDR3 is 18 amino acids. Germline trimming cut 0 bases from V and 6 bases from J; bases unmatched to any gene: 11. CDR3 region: CASSQDKDRKKGNSPLHF. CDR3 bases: TGTGCCAGCAGCCAAGATAAGGACAGGAAGAAGGGTAATTCACCCCTCCACTTT.